This T cell receptor beta chain was found in a study of T cell responses to AZD1222 COVID-19 vaccine. The CDR3 runs 15 residues. Germline V gene lookup returns CDR1 LGHNA and CDR2 YSLEER. Between the trimmed V and J ends, which lost 4 bases and 2 bases, there was a span of 12 bases. Measured with immunoSEQ multiplex PCR; TCRdb has only the in-frame clones, and not every one. The table records 95,000 to 110,000 clones, 91% of them present only once. V gene TRBV4-3 combines with J gene TRBJ2-1; the D gene could be TRBD1 or TRBD2 (5 bases each). Sequencing was performed on peripheral blood, taken on day 0 of AZD1222 vaccination. This receptor was identified in an adult in good health. CDR3 nucleotides: TGCGCCAGCAGCCCTCGGGACGGAACCTACAATGAGCAGTTCTTC. Translation gives CASSPRDGTYNEQFF.